The 27 T cell receptor beta chains below all came from one sample that was sequenced in a study of blood T cells in healthy people across ages. The authors ran a second PCR of 7 to 11 cycles using a sample-barcoded 5' primer and a J-beta primer mix. Each CDR3 protein gets one entry after TCRdb re-called the 5' RACE reads with MiXCR. The data hold about 730,000 distinct CDR3 sequences, with about 40% observed a single time. Source material: blood. These receptors originate from a woman in her sixties in good health.

The rearrangement uses TRBV4-2 and TRBJ2-3; 13 nucleotides match TRBD2. Germline assignment: CDR1 LGHNA and CDR2 YNFKEQ. The CDR3 runs 18 residues. Trimming cost V 1 base and J 2 bases; bases outside gene matches: 6. DNA for the CDR3: TGTGCCAGCAGCCAAGTAGGACTAGCGGGGGACTTCACAGATACGCAGTATTTT. Translating gives CASSQVGLAGDFTDTQYF.

DNA of the CDR3: TGTGCCAGCAGTTTTAGGCTAGCGGGGAGCTACAATGAGCAGTTCTTC. Amino acid sequence: CASSFRLAGSYNEQFF. This chain joins TRBV12-3 or TRBV12-4 and TRBJ2-1, with 9 nucleotides matching TRBD2. The CDR3 consists of 16 residues. V lost 3 bases to trimming and J lost 3 bases; unmatched junction nucleotides: 6.

As regards this clonotype: Its ends do not fully match the called genes, so a read error is possible. The chain couples TRBV24-1 to TRBJ2-1; unclear D gene. The CDR3 is 15 residues long. Germline V gene data show CDR1 as KGHDR and CDR2 as SFDVKD. This CDR3 is CAASDLQSPYNEQFF. CDR3 bases: TGTGCCGCCAGTGATTTGCAGTCACCGTACAATGAGCAGTTCTTC.

This chain links TRBV29-1 with TRBJ1-2; TRBD1 matches at 9 bases. This CDR3 has 15 amino acids. The V and J ends lost 6 bases and 8 bases, in that order; junction bases with no gene match: 16. Germline V gene sequence: CDR1 SQVTM, CDR2 ANQGSEA. The CDR3 DNA is TGCAGCGTGGGCTTTGAGACAGGGGGTTCTCGGGGCTACACCTTC. Translation gives CSVGFETGGSRGYTF.

V is TRBV27 and J is TRBJ2-7; possibly TRBD1 for D (6 bases). The V gene lost 3 bases and the J gene lost 0 bases, with 15 bases spanning the gap. CDR3 size: 16 residues. Germline lookup yields CDR1 MNHEY and CDR2 SMNVEV (reference sequence). DNA of the CDR3: TGTGCCAGCAGTTTTTTGGACAGCAGGAGCTCCTACGAGCAGTACTTC. Its translation: CASSFLDSRSSYEQYF.

This clonotype was seen many times. This chain uses TRBV7-3 with TRBJ2-1; 7 bases align to TRBD1. The trim removed 5 bases at V and 9 bases at J, leaving 7 bases unmatched. This CDR3 has 13 amino acids. Germline values: CDR1 SGHTA, CDR2 FQGTGA. The CDR3 region has the DNA TGTGCCAGCAGCACCAAACAGGGGACTGAGCAGTTCTTC. Protein product: CASSTKQGTEQFF.

CDR3 nucleotide sequence: TGTGCCAGCTCGACTGGTGGCAGGGCCTACAATGAGCAGTTCTTC. Translated, it gives CASSTGGRAYNEQFF. The chain joins TRBV18 to TRBJ2-1; perhaps TRBD1 as D (5 bases). Germline loops: CDR1 KGHSH, CDR2 LQKENI. The V end was cut by 6 bases, the J end by 2 bases, with 14 bases between. This CDR3 is built from 15 residues.

The rearrangement joins TRBV7-8 to TRBJ1-5, with D perhaps TRBD1 (5 bases). The CDR3 loop spans 16 amino acids. Germline loops: CDR1 SGHVS, CDR2 FQNEAQ. The V end was cut by 5 bases, the J end by 0 bases, with 14 bases between. The CDR3 DNA follows: TGTGCCAGCAGCAGACCCGACCAGGGTAGCAATCAGCCCCAGCATTTT. It encodes CASSRPDQGSNQPQHF.

The chain carries TRBV4-1 and TRBJ2-5, with 8 nucleotides matching TRBD1. Looked up from germline, CDR1 is MGHRA and CDR2 is YSYEKL. V dropped 0 bases and J dropped 2; count of bases not matched to a gene: 11. This CDR3 region has 18 residues. CDR3 DNA sequence: TGCGCCAGCAGCCAAGAAACGATAGGGACAGGTTCTCAAGAGACCCAGTACTTC. It encodes CASSQETIGTGSQETQYF.

The V and J genes are TRBV20-1 and TRBJ1-6; possibly TRBD1 for D (6 bases). Per the germline V gene, CDR1 is DFQATT and CDR2 is SNEGSKA (reference sequence). This CDR3 has 14 amino acids. Trimming took 4 bases from V and 7 from J, leaving 14 bases between them. The CDR3 protein is CSANPPGHNSPLHF. The CDR3, as DNA: TGCAGTGCTAATCCCCCGGGACACAATTCACCCCTCCACTTT.

V gene TRBV29-1 combines with J gene TRBJ2-5; no clear D gene. This CDR3 spans 16 amino acids. Trimming pared 1 base from V and 2 bases from J, leaving 17 bases between. Germline V gene lookup returns CDR1 SQVTM and CDR2 ANQGSEA. CDR3 residues: CSVEGLLVQPQETQYF. The CDR3 DNA reads TGCAGCGTTGAAGGCCTGTTGGTACAGCCGCAAGAGACCCAGTACTTC.

The genes are TRBV7-2 and TRBJ2-3, with a weak D call TRBD2 (7 bases). Germline loops: CDR1 SGHTA, CDR2 FQGNSA. The CDR3 totals 16 residues. The germline V and J ends were trimmed by 5 bases and 0 bases, with 15 bases remaining between them. DNA of the CDR3: TGTGCCAGCAGCCCCCGATCGGGGGGCAGCACAGATACGCAGTATTTT. It specifies CASSPRSGGSTDTQYF.

V gene TRBV7-9 combines with J gene TRBJ2-4; 12 nucleotides line up with TRBD2. With the DNA end fitting TRBJ2-7 better, the J assignment may be wrong. The CDR3 runs to 16 residues. Germline V gene lookup returns CDR1 SEHNR and CDR2 FQNEAQ (reference sequence). The CDR3 protein is CASSLTSGGFRNEQYF. In DNA, the CDR3 is TGTGCCAGCAGCCTGACTAGCGGGGGTTTCAGGAACGAGCAGTACTTC.

This clonotype was detected only a few times. The chain recombines TRBV9 with TRBJ2-3, with a tentative D call TRBD1 (6 bases). V was pared by 1 base and J by 6 bases, with 12 bases between. This CDR3 comprises 14 residues. The V gene's germline CDR1 is SGDLS and CDR2 YYNGEE. CDR3 region: CASSVNSQGDTQYF. In DNA form, the CDR3 reads TGTGCCAGCAGCGTAAATTCCCAGGGGGATACGCAGTATTTT. Using reference TRBV9 and TRBJ2-3 for the parts outside the CDR3, the full variable domain is DSGVTQTPKHLITATGQRVTLRCSPRSGDLSVYWYQQSLDQGLQFLIQYYNGEERAKGNILERFSAQQFPDLHSELNLSSLELGDSALYFCASSVNSQGDTQYFGPGTRLTVL.

This sequence joins TRBV9 and TRBJ2-5, with D possibly TRBD1 on 5 matching bases. The better agreement between TRBJ2-7 and the DNA end casts doubt on the J call. CDR1 is SGDLS, CDR2 YYNGEE, per germline. The CDR3 covers 15 residues. The CDR3 region is CASSVAGRVGNEQYF. The CDR3 nucleotides read TGTGCCAGCAGCGTAGCCGGCAGGGTTGGGAACGAGCAGTACTTC.

This clonotype has more than one count but fewer than ten. Here the CDR3 reads CSARPRGDFSGQFF. CDR3 DNA: TGCAGTGCTAGACCTCGGGGGGACTTCTCTGGGCAGTTCTTC. J is TRBJ2-1 and V is TRBV20-1, with 7 bases that match TRBD2. Germline loops: CDR1 DFQATT, CDR2 SNEGSKA (reference sequence). The CDR3 is made up of 14 amino acids. V lost 2 bases, J lost 12 bases, and 13 bases stayed unmatched.

The rearrangement links TRBV6-2 or TRBV6-3 to TRBJ2-2; the match to TRBD2 covers 9 bases. The J segment lost 7 bases and the V segment lost 7 bases, leaving 7 bases of the junction unmatched. The CDR3 loop spans 14 amino acids. The V gene's germline CDR1 is MNHEY and CDR2 SVGEGT. The CDR3 sequence is CASNLSGSNGELFF. CDR3 nucleotide sequence: TGTGCCAGCAATCTTAGCGGGAGTAACGGGGAGCTGTTTTTT.

This clonotype was detected a few times. The chain joins TRBV6-5 to TRBJ2-3, with a possible D match to TRBD2 (7 bases). CDR1 MNHEY and CDR2 SVGAGI come from the germline V gene. The CDR3 runs to 17 residues. The V end was cut by 1 base, the J end by 4 bases, with 18 bases between. The CDR3 DNA reads TGTGCCAGCAGTTACTTCGGCGGGAGAGGGGGGGCAGATACGCAGTATTTT. Translating it yields CASSYFGGRGGADTQYF.

V usage is TRBV11-2 and J usage is TRBJ2-1, with 12 bases fitting TRBD2. The CDR3 contains 21 residues. Trimming removed 4 bases from V and 1 base from J; junction bases left unmatched: 17. The germline V gene has CDR1 SGHAT and CDR2 FQNNGV. Written as DNA, the CDR3 is TGTGCCAGCAGCTCCCCTTCAATCCTAGCGGGGGGGTCGGAATCCTACAATGAGCAGTTCTTC. Translation gives CASSSPSILAGGSESYNEQFF.

On this clonotype itself: A much more abundant neighbour one base away suggests this may be a read error. CDR3 region: CASSRTGDYEQYF. CDR3 nucleotides: TGTGCCAGTAGTCGGACAGGGGACTACGAGCAGTACTTC. This chain uses TRBV19 with TRBJ2-7, with 9 bases lining up with TRBD1. The length of the CDR3 is 13 residues. Germline assignment: CDR1 LNHDA and CDR2 SQIVND (reference sequence). V was pared by 5 bases and J by 3 bases, with 2 bases of the junction left unmatched.

This rearrangement joins TRBV14 to TRBJ2-7; D perhaps matches TRBD1 (5 bases). V was pared by 2 bases and J by 2 bases, with 7 bases between. CDR1 is SGHDN and CDR2 is FVKESK in the germline V gene. The CDR3 extends over 13 amino acids. CDR3 residues: CASSQKTAYEQYF. In nucleotides, the CDR3 is TGTGCCAGCAGCCAAAAGACAGCCTACGAGCAGTACTTC.

The chain combines TRBV29-1 with TRBJ2-4; TRBD1 might be the D (6 bases). CDR1 SQVTM and CDR2 ANQGSEA come from the germline V gene. The germline V and J ends were trimmed by 3 bases and 5 bases, with 11 bases remaining between them. The length of the CDR3 is 13 residues. CDR3 sequence: CSVERTVENIQYF. CDR3 coding DNA: TGCAGCGTTGAGCGGACAGTAGAAAACATTCAGTACTTC.

This clonotype was counted a few times. The chain combines TRBV30 with TRBJ2-3, with TRBD2 identical over 7 bases. The CDR3 is 14 residues long. Trimming at V came to 0 bases and at J to 3 bases, leaving 3 bases not matched to a gene. Germline-derived CDR1 and CDR2 are GTSNPN and SVGIG (reference sequence). CDR3 sequence reads: CAWSVRSGTDTQYF. CDR3 bases: TGTGCCTGGAGTGTACGTAGCGGGACAGATACGCAGTATTTT.

The count of this clonotype is one. This may come from a read error, since a much larger clone is one base off. The chain has TRBV29-1 and TRBJ2-7; possibly TRBD2 for D (5 bases). The CDR3 totals 11 residues. Germline V lookup: CDR1 SQVTM, CDR2 ANQGSEA. V shed 0 bases and J shed 9 bases, with 9 bases lying between them. The CDR3 is CSVEDRSGQYF. The CDR3 DNA is TGCAGCGTTGAAGATCGGAGCGGGCAGTACTTC.

This chain uses TRBV20-1 with TRBJ2-1; D possibly corresponds to TRBD2 (6 bases). The V end was cut by 7 bases, the J end by 7 bases, with 14 bases between. The CDR3 totals 12 residues. CDR1 DFQATT and CDR2 SNEGSKA come from the germline V gene (reference sequence). In DNA form, the CDR3 reads TGCAGTGTTGTACTAGCTCTGAATGAGCAGTTCTTC. Encoded protein: CSVVLALNEQFF.

Note on this clonotype: Germline is not matched at one junction end, which may reflect a read error. This chain links TRBV28 with TRBJ2-5; D might be TRBD2 (6 bases). The DNA end favors TRBJ2-7, so the J call may be wrong. The CDR3 totals 16 residues. Per the germline V gene, CDR1 is MDHEN and CDR2 is SYDVKM. The CDR3 loop is CAGSSVAEAGAYEQYF. CDR3 DNA sequence: TGTGCCGGCAGTTCCGTAGCGGAGGCGGGCGCCTACGAGCAGTACTTC.

This clonotype has a single count. Here the CDR3 DNA reads TGTGCCAGCAGCATTGGGACAGGGGGGTATGGCTACACCTTC. Amino acid sequence: CASSIGTGGYGYTF. The gene calls are TRBV7-6 and TRBJ1-2; TRBD1 agrees at 11 bases. CDR3 length: 14 residues. Germline values: CDR1 SGHVS, CDR2 FNYEAQ. The ends lost 5 bases at V and 5 bases at J; junction bases unmatched: 4.